Included here is one TCR beta chain sequence, with context. Germline lookup yields CDR1 LNHDA and CDR2 SQIVND (reference sequence). The CDR3 is made up of 14 amino acids. Between the trimmed V and J ends, which lost 3 bases and 4 bases, there was a span of 10 bases. The source of the sample is a study of blood T cell repertoires in COVID-19. Study background: Whether acute or convalescent, the COVID-19 samples came from the United States, Italy and Spain. PBMCs, B-cell-depleted T cells, or T cells provided the cDNA or gDNA that made up the material.

Study processing details: Researchers report that nucleated cell counts were estimated from reference gene primer amplification. The method was immunoSEQ multiplex PCR; TCRdb's version includes in-frame clones alone and lacks a portion of them. Clone size and the V and J calls come from that table; the DNA yielded D and trimming. The data hold under 200,000 clones, with 85% to 90% observed a single time. This receptor was obtained from a man aged 35-49 years with active or convalescent COVID-19. Sequenced sample: peripheral blood. The chain combines TRBV19 with TRBJ1-5; tentative D call: TRBD1 (5 bases). CDR3 DNA: TGTGCCAGTAGTATCAAAAGGGGAAATCAGCCCCAGCATTTT. Encoded protein: CASSIKRGNQPQHF.